The 11 T cell receptor beta chains reported below all come from one sample, sequenced in a study of blood T cell repertoires in COVID-19. Using immunoSEQ multiplex PCR, the repertoire was profiled, and TCRdb retains in-frame clones only, with some absent. The table shows some 47,000 clones, with around 88% occurring only once. Sequencing used peripheral blood. Receptors were obtained from a woman in her sixties or seventies with acute or convalescent COVID-19.

This clone was picked up one time. The genes are TRBV2 and TRBJ1-6, with D possibly TRBD1 on 5 matching bases. The CDR3 length is 14 residues. Germline V gene lookup returns CDR1 SNHLY and CDR2 FYNNEI. V lost 11 bases to trimming and J lost 14 bases, with 25 bases between them. In DNA, the CDR3 is TGTGCCGGAGGGGAATCGCTTGTTGTGGCGGCCCTCCACTTT. It is translated as CAGGESLVVAALHF.

The chain has TRBV6-5 and TRBJ1-5, with TRBD1 as a possible D gene (6 bases). Trimming took 4 bases from V and 0 from J, leaving 13 bases between them. This CDR3 is 16 amino acids long. Germline-derived CDR1 and CDR2 are MNHEY and SVGAGI. The CDR3: CASSLHGQHSNQPQHF. The CDR3 DNA follows: TGTGCCAGCAGTTTGCACGGACAGCATAGCAATCAGCCCCAGCATTTT.

The V call is TRBV11-2, the J call TRBJ2-7, with D possibly being TRBD1 (7 bases). Trimming removed 2 bases at V and 3 bases at J, with 20 bases between. Germline V lookup: CDR1 SGHAT, CDR2 FQNNGV. The CDR3 is 17 residues long. The CDR3 loop is CASSLYQRAGGGYEQYF. The CDR3 nucleotides read TGTGCCAGCAGCTTATATCAGAGGGCAGGGGGAGGCTACGAGCAGTACTTC.

V and J are TRBV3-1 (or the pseudogene TRBV3-2) and TRBJ2-5; TRBD2 matches at 14 bases. This CDR3 comprises 16 residues. CDR1 is LGHDT, CDR2 YNNKEL, per germline (reference sequence). The V and J ends lost 10 bases and 5 bases, in that order; junction bases with no gene match: 12. The DNA for the CDR3 is TGTGCCACCGAGACTAGCGGGGGGGCCTTAGGGGAGACCCAGTACTTC. This encodes CATETSGGALGETQYF.

This chain uses TRBV12-3 or TRBV12-4 with TRBJ1-5, with no clear D. The CDR3 runs to 13 residues. Between the trimmed V and J ends, which lost 2 bases and 2 bases, there was a span of 4 bases. CDR3 sequence: CASSLQGNQPQHF. The CDR3 DNA sequence: TGTGCCAGCAGTTTACAGGGCAATCAGCCCCAGCATTTT.

The V and J genes are TRBV7-3 and TRBJ2-1; 7 bases agree with TRBD2. This CDR3 region has 16 residues. Germline CDR1 reads SGHTA; CDR2 reads FQGTGA. Unmatched junction bases numbered 4, after V lost 2 bases and J lost 0 bases. The CDR3 coding sequence is TGTGCCAGCAGCTTAGGCGGGAGCAGCTCCTACAATGAGCAGTTCTTC. Residues: CASSLGGSSSYNEQFF.

The rearrangement links TRBV28 to TRBJ1-1; 7 nucleotides match TRBD1. The V and J ends lost 7 bases and 11 bases, in that order; junction bases with no gene match: 10. CDR1 is MDHEN and CDR2 is SYDVKM in the germline V gene. The CDR3 extends over 12 amino acids. CDR3: CASTASTGTAFF. The CDR3 DNA reads as TGTGCCAGCACCGCCTCGACAGGGACGGCTTTCTTT.

A single count supports this clone. The gene calls are TRBV5-1 and TRBJ2-1; 11 bases line up with TRBD2. This CDR3 contains 15 residues. V lost 5 bases and J lost 9; bases outside the gene matches: 10. CDR1 is SGHRS and CDR2 is YFSETQ in the germline V gene. The CDR3 here is CASRPTVAGGTEQFF. CDR3 DNA: TGCGCCAGCAGACCGACCGTAGCGGGGGGGACTGAGCAGTTCTTC. The variable domain in full, with the rest retrieved from reference TRBV5-1 and TRBJ2-1, is KAGVTQTPRYLIKTRGQQVTLSCSPISGHRSVSWYQQTPGQGLQFLFEYFSETQRNKGNFPGRFSGRQFSNSRSEMNVSTLELGDSALYLCASRPTVAGGTEQFFGPGTRLTVL.

J is TRBJ1-1 and V is TRBV12-5; 8 bases agree with TRBD1. CDR1 and CDR2 (germline): LGHNT, FRNRAP. The CDR3 has 17 residues. Unmatched junction bases numbered 12, after V lost 5 bases and J lost 1 base. Here the CDR3 DNA reads TGTGCTAGTGGTCAATCTCCAGGGGGCTGGAGGAACACTGAAGCTTTCTTT. Protein: CASGQSPGGWRNTEAFF.

The gene calls are TRBV18 and TRBJ2-3; TRBD2 matches at 7 bases. Trimming took 2 bases from V and 0 from J; bases not matched to a gene: 2. Germline lookup yields CDR1 KGHSH and CDR2 LQKENI. The CDR3 loop spans 15 amino acids. The DNA for the CDR3 is TGTGCCAGCTCACCATATAGCGGGAGCACAGATACGCAGTATTTT. This encodes CASSPYSGSTDTQYF.

The V gene is TRBV4-1, the J gene TRBJ1-2; TRBD1 matches 7 bases. J was trimmed by 8 bases and V by 3 bases; bases with no gene match: 12. Per the germline V gene, CDR1 is MGHRA and CDR2 is YSYEKL. The length of the CDR3 is 15 residues. The DNA of the CDR3 is TGCGCCAGCAGCCACCAACAGGGGACCTTATCGGGCTACACCTTC. Protein product: CASSHQQGTLSGYTF.